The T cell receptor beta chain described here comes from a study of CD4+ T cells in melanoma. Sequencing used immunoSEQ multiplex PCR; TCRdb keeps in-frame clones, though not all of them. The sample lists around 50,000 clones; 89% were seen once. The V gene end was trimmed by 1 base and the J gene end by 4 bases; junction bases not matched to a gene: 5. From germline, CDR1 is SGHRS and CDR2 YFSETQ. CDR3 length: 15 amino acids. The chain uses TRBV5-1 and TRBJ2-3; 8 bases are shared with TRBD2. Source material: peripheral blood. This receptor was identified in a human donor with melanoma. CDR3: CASSLPTSAPDTQYF. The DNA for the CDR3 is TGCGCCAGCAGCTTGCCGACTAGCGCTCCAGATACGCAGTATTTT. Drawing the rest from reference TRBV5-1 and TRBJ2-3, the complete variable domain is KAGVTQTPRYLIKTRGQQVTLSCSPISGHRSVSWYQQTPGQGLQFLFEYFSETQRNKGNFPGRFSGRQFSNSRSEMNVSTLELGDSALYLCASSLPTSAPDTQYFGPGTRLTVL.